The clone carrying this T cell receptor beta chain was observed a handful of times. Its antigen is unidentified. This specimen belongs to a study of T cells after yellow fever vaccination. The study's findings and limits: Boosting was followed by the reappearance of most primary-vaccination clones (around 95% CD4, 88% CD8). Clonotypes appearing in both CD4 and CD8 compartments existed, and their share was small. It was a weaker secondary response, yet one that peaked faster, at day 5 versus 15.

Template switching by 5'RACE produced TCR cDNA, adding a universal primer site and UMIs. TCRdb processed the 5' RACE reads anew with MiXCR; each CDR3 protein has one entry. Of 150,000 to 200,000 distinct CDR3 sequences in the sample, approximately 6.7% are singletons; the top ten hold 2.5%. This CDR3 is 15 amino acids long. V lost 8 bases, J lost 8 bases, and 19 bases lay in between. Germline assignment: CDR1 MGHDK and CDR2 SYGVNS. The V gene is TRBV25-1, the J gene TRBJ1-6, with D tentatively TRBD1 (5 bases). This receptor was identified in a man between 18 and 29 years old who received the YFV17D yellow fever vaccine. This specimen was CD4+ T cells sorted from PBMCs, taken about 5 days after the first yellow fever vaccination. The CDR3 bases are TGTGCCAGCTCCAGTTCCGGGGCCGGGGATTCACCCCTCCACTTT. Encoded protein: CASSSSGAGDSPLHF. The entire variable domain, with the rest obtained from reference TRBV25-1 and TRBJ1-6, is as follows: EADIYQTPRYLVIGTGKKITLECSQTMGHDKMYWYQQDPGMELHLIHYSYGVNSTEKGDLSSESTVSRIRTEHFPLTLESARPSHTSQYLCASSSSGAGDSPLHFGNGTRLTVT.